The 22 T cell receptor beta chains below all came from one sample that was sequenced in a study of T-cell memory formation after mild COVID-19. From the 5' RACE reads, TCRdb called clonotypes with MiXCR, one entry per CDR3 protein. The data contain under 150,000 distinct CDR3 sequences, over 20% of them singletons. Material: PBMCs or a T cell subset sorted from them (not recorded which). The source of these receptors is a man aged 18 to 30 who had mild COVID-19 (a few samples of this study predate the infection). Cell type and time point are not known.

The chain recombines TRBV4-3 with TRBJ2-7; 7 nucleotides line up with TRBD1. There are 14 residues in the CDR3. The V and J ends lost 4 bases and 3 bases, in that order; junction bases with no gene match: 6. Germline CDR1 reads LGHNA; CDR2 reads YSLEER. As DNA, the CDR3 is TGCGCCAGCAGCCCCTACAGGGGAAACTACGAGCAGTACTTC. Amino acids: CASSPYRGNYEQYF.

This clonotype came up a few times. The V call is TRBV6-5, the J call TRBJ2-5, with TRBD2 identical over 10 bases. The CDR3 consists of 18 residues. Unmatched junction bases numbered 13, after V lost 2 bases and J lost 4 bases. The germline V gene encodes CDR1 MNHEY and CDR2 SVGAGI. The CDR3 DNA follows: TGTGCCAGCAGTTACGGGGCTAGCGGGGGCCGGATTGGAGAGACCCAGTACTTC. Translated, it gives CASSYGASGGRIGETQYF.

The rearrangement links TRBV12-3 or TRBV12-4 to TRBJ2-1; D call uncertain. This CDR3 region has 18 residues. Deletions cut 5 bases from V and 3 bases from J, with 23 bases between. For the CDR3, the DNA is TGTGCCAGCAGTCCCGTTCCCCAACAAGGGATCCGCTACAATGAGCAGTTCTTC. Its protein product is CASSPVPQQGIRYNEQFF.

The V gene is TRBV4-1, the J gene TRBJ2-2; D might be TRBD1 (6 bases). The CDR3 spans 17 residues. Germline V CDR1 and CDR2: MGHRA, YSYEKL. V shed 1 base and J shed 3 bases, with 15 bases lying between them. CDR3 amino acids: CASSQGGSRGYTGELFF. The CDR3 region has the DNA TGCGCCAGCAGCCAAGGGGGGAGCAGGGGCTACACCGGGGAGCTGTTTTTT.

V and J are TRBV6-5 and TRBJ1-1; 12 bases map to TRBD1. The junction had 10 bases not matched to a gene; V was cut back by 5 bases and J by 3 bases. This CDR3 region has 17 residues. CDR1 and CDR2 (germline): MNHEY, SVGAGI. CDR3 sequence: CASSPSRDRGQDTEAFF. DNA of the CDR3: TGTGCCAGCAGTCCTAGTCGGGACAGGGGGCAGGACACTGAAGCTTTCTTT.

This clonotype was counted between two and nine times. The chain employs TRBV9 and TRBJ2-1; D gene unclear. Germline CDR1 and CDR2: SGDLS and YYNGEE. This CDR3 contains 14 residues. V was shortened by 4 bases and J by 5 bases, with 13 bases between the two germline ends. The CDR3 loop reads CASSPSSSHNEQFF. In DNA form, the CDR3 reads TGTGCCAGCAGCCCCTCGAGTAGCCACAATGAGCAGTTCTTC.

A few counts support this clonotype. The chain has TRBV6-2 or TRBV6-3 and TRBJ2-7, with 12 positions matching TRBD2. Germline CDR1 reads MNHEY; CDR2 reads SVGEGT. This CDR3 region has 15 residues. V gave up 6 bases and J gave up 6 bases; unmatched junction bases: 9. The CDR3 spells CASREPGLAGSEQYF. CDR3 DNA sequence: TGTGCCAGCAGAGAACCGGGACTAGCGGGTTCCGAGCAGTACTTC.

V gene TRBV24-1 combines with J gene TRBJ2-1, with D unclear. Germline V gene data show CDR1 as KGHDR and CDR2 as SFDVKD. This CDR3 has 14 residues. V was shortened by 3 bases and J by 7 bases, with 12 bases between the two germline ends. The CDR3 nucleotides read TGTGCCACCAGTGATAGTTGGGGTTGGAATGAGCAGTTCTTC. The encoded protein is CATSDSWGWNEQFF.

This clonotype was seen only a few times. The chain couples TRBV15 to TRBJ2-3, with a tentative D call TRBD2 (6 bases). CDR1 is LNHNV and CDR2 is YYDKDF in the germline V gene (reference sequence). The CDR3 is made up of 14 amino acids. The V and J ends lost 4 bases and 9 bases respectively, with 17 bases between them. As DNA, the CDR3 is TGTGCCACCAGCACAGGGACTTCGGGGACCACGCAGTATTTT. Protein: CATSTGTSGTTQYF.

This chain connects TRBV27 to TRBJ1-2; no clear D. The CDR3 runs 16 residues. Per germline, CDR1 MNHEY and CDR2 SMNVEV (reference sequence). Trimming left V 5 bases short and J 7 bases short, with 23 bases between. CDR3 sequence reads: CASSGLRETGPLGYTF. The CDR3 DNA sequence: TGTGCCAGCAGTGGCTTGCGGGAGACCGGCCCCCTTGGCTACACCTTC.

The rearrangement joins TRBV9 to TRBJ2-3; no reliable D call. CDR1 SGDLS and CDR2 YYNGEE come from the germline V gene. The CDR3 runs 14 residues. V was trimmed by 3 bases and J by 2 bases, leaving 10 bases between them. Here the CDR3 DNA reads TGTGCCAGCAGCGCGGACCATTCCACAGATACGCAGTATTTT. It translates to CASSADHSTDTQYF.

V and J are TRBV7-2 and TRBJ1-6; D is uncertain. The CDR3 runs 13 residues. Germline CDR1 reads SGHTA; CDR2 reads FQGNSA. V lost 2 bases and J lost 10, with 9 bases in between. In DNA form, the CDR3 reads TGTGCCAGCAGCTTACTCGGTGGGTCACCCCTCCACTTT. It codes for CASSLLGGSPLHF.

This clonotype showed up just a few times. This chain uses TRBV6-2 or TRBV6-3 with TRBJ2-2; D remains unclear. The CDR3 is 13 amino acids. V lost 2 bases and J 4 bases, leaving 5 bases between the germline ends. Germline V gene lookup returns CDR1 MNHEY and CDR2 SVGEGT. The CDR3 here is CASSYGFTGELFF. The CDR3 DNA follows: TGTGCCAGCAGTTACGGGTTCACCGGGGAGCTGTTTTTT.

The genes are TRBV6-5 and TRBJ2-1; 8 bases fit TRBD2. Trimming took 0 bases from V and 6 from J; bases not matched to a gene: 4. CDR3 length equals 15 residues. Germline values: CDR1 MNHEY, CDR2 SVGAGI. The CDR3 loop is CASSYSRGLGNEQFF. DNA of the CDR3: TGTGCCAGCAGTTACTCGAGGGGACTAGGCAATGAGCAGTTCTTC.

J is TRBJ2-7 and V is TRBV25-1, with D unclear. CDR1 is MGHDK and CDR2 is SYGVNS in the germline V gene. The CDR3 extends over 18 amino acids. V was clipped by 1 base and J by 2 bases, with 21 bases between them. In nucleotides, the CDR3 is TGTGCCAGCAGTGAATTCGAAGAAACAGCGCCCGGCACCTACGAGCAGTACTTC. Residues: CASSEFEETAPGTYEQYF.

This clonotype was observed a few times. The V call is TRBV27, the J call TRBJ2-3; possibly TRBD1 for D (5 bases). V gave up 4 bases and J gave up 5 bases, with 16 bases separating them. Looked up from germline, CDR1 is MNHEY and CDR2 is SMNVEV (reference sequence). This CDR3 spans 15 amino acids. CDR3 loop: CASSYSSRQGDTQYF. The CDR3 coding sequence is TGTGCCAGCAGTTACTCGTCCCGCCAGGGAGATACGCAGTATTTT.

Only a few counts were recorded for this clonotype. V gene TRBV4-1 combines with J gene TRBJ1-1; 9 bases align to TRBD1. Germline assignment: CDR1 MGHRA and CDR2 YSYEKL. V shed 2 bases and J 2 bases; nucleotides not matched to a gene: 9. The CDR3 runs 17 residues. For the CDR3, the DNA is TGCGCCAGCAGCCAACCGACAGGGGGAAACTTCAACACTGAAGCTTTCTTT. This gives the protein CASSQPTGGNFNTEAFF.

This clonotype appeared a few times. V gene TRBV29-1 combines with J gene TRBJ1-1; D uncertain. Trimming pared 4 bases from V and 1 base from J, leaving 7 bases between. Germline V CDR1 and CDR2: SQVTM, ANQGSEA. The CDR3 has 12 amino acids. CDR3 amino acids: CSVGLGNTEAFF. CDR3 nucleotide sequence: TGCAGCGTTGGACTGGGGAACACTGAAGCTTTCTTT.

There are a few counts of this clonotype. The chain is built from TRBV9 and TRBJ2-3, with TRBD1 identical over 7 bases. Germline-derived CDR1 and CDR2 are SGDLS and YYNGEE. This CDR3 spans 15 amino acids. Losses at the gene ends were 0 bases for V and 0 bases for J; bases not matched to a gene: 1. Here the CDR3 DNA reads TGTGCCAGCAGCGTAGAGGGGGCGAGCACAGATACGCAGTATTTT. Residues: CASSVEGASTDTQYF.

This clonotype appeared a few times. The rearrangement joins TRBV5-6 to TRBJ2-3, with TRBD2 identical over 7 bases. The germline V gene has CDR1 SGHDT and CDR2 YYEEEE. The CDR3 loop spans 16 amino acids. V shed 0 bases, J shed 0 bases, and the junction held 4 bases outside the gene matches. This chain's CDR3 is CASSLGAGSSTDTQYF. The DNA for the CDR3 is TGTGCCAGCAGCTTGGGAGCGGGGAGTAGCACAGATACGCAGTATTTT.

J is TRBJ2-7 and V is TRBV4-1, with 11 bases lining up with TRBD2. The germline V gene has CDR1 MGHRA and CDR2 YSYEKL. Trimming cost V 3 bases and J 4 bases; bases outside gene matches: 14. CDR3 length: 18 residues. The CDR3 sequence is CASSQLAGGLGSSYEQYF. The CDR3 DNA sequence: TGCGCCAGCAGCCAGCTAGCGGGGGGTCTTGGATCCTCGTACGAGCAGTACTTC.

This clonotype was seen a handful of times. This rearrangement joins TRBV7-6 to TRBJ2-2, with 9 bases aligning to TRBD1. Germline V gene sequence: CDR1 SGHVS, CDR2 FNYEAQ. The CDR3 has 17 amino acids. V was pared by 7 bases and J by 5 bases, with 14 bases of the junction left unmatched. The chain's CDR3 is CASNPAGGQGGTGELFF. Written as DNA, the CDR3 is TGTGCCAGCAACCCCGCAGGGGGACAGGGTGGGACCGGGGAGCTGTTTTTT.